Below are 3 T cell receptor beta chains sequenced from a single sample in a study of T cell responses to AZD1222 COVID-19 vaccine. Produced via immunoSEQ multiplex PCR; TCRdb's table is partial and in-frame only. The sample yields about 270,000 clones, roughly 93% seen once. The material was peripheral blood, obtained 28 days after the second AZD1222 dose. These receptors were collected from an adult who received the AZD1222 COVID-19 vaccine.

The chain carries TRBV2 and TRBJ1-5; D may be TRBD1 (6 bases). CDR1 and CDR2 (germline): SNHLY, FYNNEI. The CDR3 runs 13 residues. Trimming took off 3 bases at V and 6 bases at J, with 9 bases between the two ends. This CDR3 reads CASSDEGGQPQHF. CDR3 DNA sequence: TGTGCCAGCAGTGATGAAGGGGGTCAGCCCCAGCATTTT.

The chain has TRBV7-3 and TRBJ1-1; D gene unclear. The CDR3 is 13 residues long. Germline V lookup: CDR1 SGHTA, CDR2 FQGTGA. Trimming left V 3 bases short and J 0 bases short, with 5 bases between. Written as DNA, the CDR3 is TGTGCCAGCAGCTTCGGTCTGAACACTGAAGCTTTCTTT. It codes for CASSFGLNTEAFF.

This clone appeared a single time. The rearrangement links TRBV5-1 to TRBJ2-3; D may be TRBD1 (6 bases). The CDR3 totals 14 residues. Germline loops: CDR1 SGHRS, CDR2 YFSETQ. V was trimmed by 0 bases and J by 5 bases, leaving 10 bases between them. In nucleotides, the CDR3 is TGCGCCAGCAGCTTGGCAGGGGCGGAAGATACGCAGTATTTT. Protein product: CASSLAGAEDTQYF.